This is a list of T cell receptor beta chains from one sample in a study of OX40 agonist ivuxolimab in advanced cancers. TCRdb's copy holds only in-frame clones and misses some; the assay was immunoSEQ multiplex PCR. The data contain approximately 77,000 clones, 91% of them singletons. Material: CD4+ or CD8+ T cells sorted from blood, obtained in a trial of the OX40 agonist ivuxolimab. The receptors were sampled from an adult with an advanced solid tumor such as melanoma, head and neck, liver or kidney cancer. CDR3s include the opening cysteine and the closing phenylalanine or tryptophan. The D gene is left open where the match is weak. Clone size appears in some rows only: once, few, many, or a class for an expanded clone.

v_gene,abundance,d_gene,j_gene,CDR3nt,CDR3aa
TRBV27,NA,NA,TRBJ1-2,TGTGCCAGCAGTACCCCGGACAGCTATGGCTACACCTTC,CASSTPDSYGYTF
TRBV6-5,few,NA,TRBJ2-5,TGTGCCAGCAGTTACTCGAAGAGGGAAGAGACCCAGTACTTC,CASSYSKREETQYF
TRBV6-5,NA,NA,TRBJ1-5,TGTGCCAGCAGGCGGGTCAATCAGCCCCAGCATTTT,CASRRVNQPQHF
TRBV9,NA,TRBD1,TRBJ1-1,TGTGCCAGCAGCGTCCCCGAACAGGGGTTGGGGACTGAAGCTTTCTTT,CASSVPEQGLGTEAFF
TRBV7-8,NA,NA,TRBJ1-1,TGTGCCAGCAGCTTAGGGATTGAAGCTTTCTTT,CASSLGIEAFF
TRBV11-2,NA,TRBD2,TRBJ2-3,TGTGCCAGCAGCACGGGGGGGGGTGCAGATACGCAGTATTTT,CASSTGGGADTQYF
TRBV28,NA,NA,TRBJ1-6,TGTGCCAGCAGTTTATTCCCAGGAGTTAATTCACCCCTCCACTTT,CASSLFPGVNSPLHF
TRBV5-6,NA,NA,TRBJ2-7,TGTGCCAGCAGCTTGGAGGGGGACTACGAGCAGTACTTC,CASSLEGDYEQYF
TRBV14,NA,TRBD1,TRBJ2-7,TGTGCCAGCAGCCAATGGAGAGGGACAGGGGTATACGAGCAGTACTTC,CASSQWRGTGVYEQYF
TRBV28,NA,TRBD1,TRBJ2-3,TGTGCCAGCAGTTTATATAGCAGGGGGACCGATACGCAGTATTTT,CASSLYSRGTDTQYF
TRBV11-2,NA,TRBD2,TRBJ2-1,TGTGCCAGCAGCTCAAGACTAGCGGGAGGGCAGGTGGGTGAGCAGTTCTTC,CASSSRLAGGQVGEQFF
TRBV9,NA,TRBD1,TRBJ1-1,TGTGCCAGCAGCTGGGGACAGGGCACTGAAGCTTTCTTT,CASSWGQGTEAFF
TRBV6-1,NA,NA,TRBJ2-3,TGTGCCAGCAGTGAAGGGCGGTTTAGCACAGATACGCAGTATTTT,CASSEGRFSTDTQYF
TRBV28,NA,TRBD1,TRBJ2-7,TGTGCCAGCAGTTTAGTCGGGACAGGGGGCTACGAGCAGTACTTC,CASSLVGTGGYEQYF
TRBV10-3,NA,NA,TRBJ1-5,TGTGCCAGCAGGCTAGACTCGGAGGGTTCGGAACAGCCCCAGCATTTT,CASRLDSEGSEQPQHF
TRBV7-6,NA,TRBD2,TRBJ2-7,TGTGCCAGCAGCTCCGGTGATAGCGGGGTTTACGAGCAGTACTTC,CASSSGDSGVYEQYF
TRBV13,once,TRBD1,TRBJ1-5,TGTGCCAGCAGCTTCGGCGGGACAGGGATGAATCAGCCCCAGCATTTT,CASSFGGTGMNQPQHF
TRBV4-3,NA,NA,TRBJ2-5,TGCGCCAGCAGCCACCTTAGTGGGGGGCGTTATTTAGAGACCCAGTACTTC,CASSHLSGGRYLETQYF
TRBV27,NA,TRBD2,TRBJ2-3,TGTGCCAGCAAGAGCGGGAGGGCCCCCACAGATACGCAGTATTTT,CASKSGRAPTDTQYF
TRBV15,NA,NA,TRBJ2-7,TGTGCCACCAGCAGAGAGAGGGGTAGCGGAGAGGGGTTTGATTACGAGCAGTACTTC,CATSRERGSGEGFDYEQYF
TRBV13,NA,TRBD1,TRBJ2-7,TGTGCCAGCACTGGACAGGGGTTTTACGAGCAGTACTTC,CASTGQGFYEQYF
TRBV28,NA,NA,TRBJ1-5,TGTGCCAGCAGTTTGTGGGGACTCAATCAGCCCCAGCATTTT,CASSLWGLNQPQHF
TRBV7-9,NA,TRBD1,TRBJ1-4,TGTGCCAGCAGCTTAGGGAGGGGGCCTGATGAAAAACTGTTTTTT,CASSLGRGPDEKLFF
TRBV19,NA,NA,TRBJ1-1,TGTGCCAGTAGTATAGGGGAACAGGGTGGGTCGACTGAAGCTTTCTTT,CASSIGEQGGSTEAFF
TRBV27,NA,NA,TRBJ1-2,TGTGCCAGCAGTCCCCCCGGACAGTATGCCTACACCTTC,CASSPPGQYAYTF
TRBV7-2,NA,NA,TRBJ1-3,TGTGCCAGCAGCTTAGTAGGGGGCTCTGGAAACACCATATATTTT,CASSLVGGSGNTIYF
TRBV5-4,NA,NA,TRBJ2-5,TGTGCCAGCAGCGCTGCTGGTATCCTCCAAGAGACCCAGTACTTC,CASSAAGILQETQYF
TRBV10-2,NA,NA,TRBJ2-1,TGCGCCACCCAGGAGAGCTCCTACAATGAGCAGTTCTTC,CATQESSYNEQFF
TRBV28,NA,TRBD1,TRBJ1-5,TGTGCCAGCAGTTTATATCGGGACAGGGCTGAGCCCCAGCATTTT,CASSLYRDRAEPQHF
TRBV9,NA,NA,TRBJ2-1,TGTGCCAGCGGAAGGGGGGTCTACAATGAGCAGTTCTTC,CASGRGVYNEQFF
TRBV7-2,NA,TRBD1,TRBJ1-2,TGTGCCAGCAGCTACCGGGACAGCAATGCTAACTATGGCTACACCTTC,CASSYRDSNANYGYTF
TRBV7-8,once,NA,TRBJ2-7,TGTGCCAGCAGCTTAGCGTCAGGCTCTTACGAGCAGTACTTC,CASSLASGSYEQYF
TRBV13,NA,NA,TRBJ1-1,TGTGCCAGCAGCTTCGCGGACAGTTACACTGAAGCTTTCTTT,CASSFADSYTEAFF
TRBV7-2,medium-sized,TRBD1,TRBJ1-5,TGTGCCAGCAGCCCGGGACAGGGGAATCAGCCCCAGCATTTT,CASSPGQGNQPQHF
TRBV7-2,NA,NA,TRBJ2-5,TGTGCCAGCAGCAAACGGGAAGGGGGTTTTGGAGAGACCCAGTACTTC,CASSKREGGFGETQYF
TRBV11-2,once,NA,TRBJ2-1,TGTGCCAGCAGGGGAGACCTCGGGGACAATGAGCAGTTCTTC,CASRGDLGDNEQFF
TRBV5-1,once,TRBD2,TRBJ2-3,TGCGCCAGCAGCTCGAGCGGGACCCACACAGATACGCAGTATTTT,CASSSSGTHTDTQYF
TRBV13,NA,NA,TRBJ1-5,TGTGCCAGCAGCGCCCGGGGCCTCAATCAGCCCCAGCATTTT,CASSARGLNQPQHF
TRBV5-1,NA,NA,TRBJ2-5,TGCGCCAGCAGCTTGGGGACCGCCACATCGGAGACCCAGTACTTC,CASSLGTATSETQYF
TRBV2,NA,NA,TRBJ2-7,TGTGCCAGCAGTGTTGAAGTGGGAGGGACATCCTACGAGCAGTACTTC,CASSVEVGGTSYEQYF
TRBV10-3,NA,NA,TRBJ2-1,TGTGCCATCAGTGATATGGGCGGGGTGACTTTTGGTGAGCAGTTCTTC,CAISDMGGVTFGEQFF
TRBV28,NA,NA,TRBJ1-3,TGTGCCAGCAGTTTCCCTTGGAGCACCATATATTTT,CASSFPWSTIYF
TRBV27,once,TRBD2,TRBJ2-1,TGTGCCAGCAGTCCCCCCGTAGCGGGAGGGCCCCACAATGAGCAGTTCTTC,CASSPPVAGGPHNEQFF
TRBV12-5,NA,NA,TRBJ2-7,TGTGCTAGTGGTCTTGCCCTATACGAGCAGTACTTC,CASGLALYEQYF
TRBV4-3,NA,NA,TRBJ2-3,TGCGCCAGCAGCCAAGATTTAGTAAGGCAGACTGTAACAGATACGCAGTATTTT,CASSQDLVRQTVTDTQYF
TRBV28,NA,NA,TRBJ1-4,TGTGCCAGCAGTCCGACGGAAGGGGTTAATGAAAAACTGTTTTTT,CASSPTEGVNEKLFF
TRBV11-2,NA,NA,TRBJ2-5,TGTGCCAGCGGAGGGGCGGACCAAGAGACCCAGTACTTC,CASGGADQETQYF
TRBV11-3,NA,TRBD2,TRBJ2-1,TGTGCCAGCTCGGGACTAGCGGGAGGGGTCGAGCAGTTCTTC,CASSGLAGGVEQFF
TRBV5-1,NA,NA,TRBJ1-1,TGCGCCAGCAGCCCGGAGGGGAGGGGTGAAGCTTTCTTT,CASSPEGRGEAFF
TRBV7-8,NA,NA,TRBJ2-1,TGTGCCAGCAGCTTAGGGGGGAAAGGAGGGCTAGCGTACAATGAGCAGTTCTTC,CASSLGGKGGLAYNEQFF
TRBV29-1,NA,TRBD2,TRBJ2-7,TGCAGCGTCAAAGGACTAGCGGGAGGCCCTAGCTCCTACGAGCAGTACTTC,CSVKGLAGGPSSYEQYF
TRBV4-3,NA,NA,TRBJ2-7,TGCGCCAGCAGCCAAGATCGTCGAAGCTACGAGCAGTACTTC,CASSQDRRSYEQYF
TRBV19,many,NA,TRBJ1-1,TGTGCCAGCAGGAGGTACAGGGACAACACTGAAGCTTTCTTT,CASRRYRDNTEAFF